Below, 21 T cell receptor beta chains from the same sample are listed, as sequenced in a study of blood T cell repertoires in COVID-19. Method: immunoSEQ multiplex PCR; TCRdb's copy keeps in-frame clones and lacks some. The sample lists fewer than 350,000 clones, 81% seen once, with 2.5% to 3% in the top ten. The sequenced material came from peripheral blood. The receptor set was obtained from a woman aged 55 to 70 with active or convalescent COVID-19.

This CDR3 reads CASPKPVQRQADTEAFF. CDR3 nucleotide sequence: TGTGCCAGCCCCAAGCCTGTCCAAAGACAGGCGGACACTGAAGCTTTCTTT. The J gene is TRBJ1-1, the V gene TRBV2, with a possible D match to TRBD1 (6 bases). Germline V CDR1 and CDR2: SNHLY, FYNNEI. The CDR3 length is 17 residues. The ends were cut back, 8 bases at V and 3 bases at J, with 25 bases in the middle.

The chain recombines TRBV4-2 with TRBJ2-3, with no clear D. Trimming took 1 base from V and 1 from J, leaving 12 bases between them. The CDR3 totals 16 residues. Germline CDR1 LGHNA, CDR2 YNFKEQ. The CDR3 protein is CASSQAPRPGTDTQYF. DNA for the CDR3: TGTGCCAGCAGCCAAGCCCCGCGGCCAGGCACAGATACGCAGTATTTT.

The chain employs TRBV7-9 and TRBJ2-3; D not certain. Trimming shortened V by 5 bases and J by 2 bases, and 11 bases separated the two germline ends. The V gene's germline CDR1 is SEHNR and CDR2 FQNEAQ (reference sequence). The CDR3 sequence is 14 residues long. CDR3 loop: CASSPSVLTDTQYF. The CDR3 region has the DNA TGTGCCAGCAGCCCATCGGTCCTCACAGATACGCAGTATTTT.

At least ten counts were recorded for this clone. The CDR3 nucleotides read TGTGCCAGCAGTTTATGGGCCGGCTCCTACGAGCAGTACTTC. Translating gives CASSLWAGSYEQYF. The chain combines TRBV27 with TRBJ2-7; D gene uncertain. This CDR3 has 14 amino acids. V lost 1 base and J 0 bases, leaving 7 bases between the germline ends. In germline, CDR1 is MNHEY, CDR2 SMNVEV (reference sequence).

The J gene is TRBJ2-7, the V gene TRBV12-3 or TRBV12-4; weak D call: TRBD1 (6 bases). With 6 bases removed from V and 2 bases from J, the gap between germline ends came to 11 bases. CDR3 length equals 13 residues. The CDR3 DNA reads as TGTGCCAGCAGATCGACAGGCCCCTACGAGCAGTACTTC. Translated, it gives CASRSTGPYEQYF.

The J gene is TRBJ2-3, the V gene TRBV19; 14 positions match TRBD2. V lost 4 bases, J lost 4 bases, and 13 bases stayed unmatched. The CDR3 covers 19 residues. Germline loops: CDR1 LNHDA, CDR2 SQIVND (reference sequence). The CDR3 nucleotides are TGTGCCAGTAGTACCGGGACCTGGACTAGCGGGGGGCGCTCAGATACGCAGTATTTT. It codes for CASSTGTWTSGGRSDTQYF.

This chain uses TRBV3-1 (or the pseudogene TRBV3-2) with TRBJ1-4; TRBD1 aligns across 11 bases. This CDR3 spans 15 amino acids. Germline CDR1 LGHDT, CDR2 YNNKEL (reference sequence). The V gene end was trimmed by 5 bases and the J gene end by 6 bases; junction bases not matched to a gene: 5. For the CDR3, the DNA is TGTGCCAGCAGCTTATCGGGACAGGGGGATGAAAAACTGTTTTTT. Translation: CASSLSGQGDEKLFF.

This sequence joins TRBV24-1 and TRBJ1-1, with D possibly matching TRBD1 (5 bases). V was pared by 4 bases and J by 10 bases, with 12 bases between. From germline, CDR1 is KGHDR and CDR2 SFDVKD. The CDR3 extends over 12 amino acids. The CDR3 region has the DNA TGTGCCACCAGTGAATACAGGTGGAGAGCTTTCTTT. Protein sequence: CATSEYRWRAFF.

The rearrangement uses TRBV11-3 and TRBJ2-5, with D perhaps TRBD2 (6 bases). Trimming took 1 base from V and 7 from J, leaving 10 bases between them. This CDR3 contains 13 residues. CDR1 and CDR2 from the germline V gene are SGHNT and YENEEA. The CDR3 here is CASSLGRGGTQYF. Written as DNA, the CDR3 is TGTGCCAGCAGCTTAGGGCGGGGAGGGACCCAGTACTTC.

This clone was counted only a few times. This chain uses TRBV12-3 or TRBV12-4 with TRBJ1-1; no firm D call. The CDR3 is 11 amino acids. The germline V and J ends were trimmed by 6 bases and 7 bases, with 9 bases remaining between them. The CDR3 region has the DNA TGTGCCAGCAGCAGGTCCTTTGAAGCTTTCTTT. It encodes CASSRSFEAFF.

This chain links TRBV5-4 with TRBJ1-2, with 7 bases matching TRBD1. The CDR3 spans 15 residues. Germline V gene data show CDR1 as SGHNT and CDR2 as YYREEE (reference sequence). V was pared by 3 bases and J by 6 bases, with 11 bases of the junction left unmatched. The CDR3 bases are TGTGCCAGCAGCTCCGACAGGGTGGTAGGGGATGGCTACACCTTC. It specifies CASSSDRVVGDGYTF.

The chain combines TRBV7-6 with TRBJ2-1, with TRBD2 matching 11 bases. Per germline, CDR1 SGHVS and CDR2 FNYEAQ. V trimming: 5 bases; J trimming: 2 bases; junction bases outside the gene matches: 8. The CDR3 loop spans 17 amino acids. The chain's CDR3 is CASSRDISGGAYNEQFF. As DNA, the CDR3 is TGTGCCAGCAGCCGCGATATTAGCGGGGGGGCCTACAATGAGCAGTTCTTC. The complete variable domain, with remaining parts taken from reference TRBV7-6 and TRBJ2-1, reads GAGVSQSPRYKVTKRGQDVALRCDPISGHVSLYWYRQALGQGPEFLTYFNYEAQQDKSGLPNDRFSAERPEGSISTLTIQRTEQRDSAMYRCASSRDISGGAYNEQFFGPGTRLTVL.

The chain carries TRBV18 and TRBJ2-2, with a weak D call TRBD1 (5 bases). This CDR3 region has 16 residues. Germline values: CDR1 KGHSH, CDR2 LQKENI. V lost 5 bases and J 0 bases, leaving 13 bases between the germline ends. The CDR3 here is CASSDSLTTNTGELFF. The CDR3 nucleotides are TGTGCCAGCTCAGACAGTTTAACTACGAACACCGGGGAGCTGTTTTTT.

The genes are TRBV10-3 and TRBJ1-1; perhaps TRBD1 as D (5 bases). V was shortened by 0 bases and J by 2 bases, with 7 bases between the two germline ends. The germline V gene encodes CDR1 ENHRY and CDR2 SYGVKD. The CDR3 runs to 14 residues. The CDR3 coding sequence is TGTGCCATCAGTGAGTCGGGGCCCAACACTGAAGCTTTCTTT. Its protein product is CAISESGPNTEAFF.

V and J are TRBV11-2 and TRBJ2-7; D ambiguous. V dropped 1 base and J dropped 3 bases, with 10 bases sitting between them. The germline V gene has CDR1 SGHAT and CDR2 FQNNGV. The CDR3 is 14 amino acids. The CDR3 loop is CASSLGLEFYEQYF. The CDR3 nucleotides read TGTGCCAGCAGCTTAGGGCTAGAGTTCTACGAGCAGTACTTC.

The J gene is TRBJ2-6, the V gene TRBV6-7; TRBD1 matches at 9 bases. TRBV6-7 is treated as an ORF (open reading frame) with a function not yet certain. This CDR3 spans 16 amino acids. Germline trimming cut 2 bases from V and 5 bases from J; bases unmatched to any gene: 4. CDR3 bases: TGTGCCAGCAGTTACCCGGGACAGGGATGGGCCAACGTCCTGACTTTC. Translating gives CASSYPGQGWANVLTF.

The rearrangement uses TRBV30 and TRBJ1-3; 7 bases are shared with TRBD1. Germline V gives CDR1 GTSNPN, CDR2 SVGIG (reference sequence). The CDR3 contains 13 residues. J gave up 5 bases and V 5 bases, and 6 bases lay outside the gene matches. CDR3 loop: CAWRTGERNTIYF. In nucleotides, the CDR3 is TGTGCCTGGCGGACAGGCGAACGAAACACCATATATTTT.

The gene calls are TRBV4-1 and TRBJ1-5, with 9 bases fitting TRBD1. The CDR3 sequence is 15 residues long. The germline CDR1 and CDR2 sequences are MGHRA and YSYEKL. V lost 1 base and J lost 2; bases outside the gene matches: 0. The CDR3 reads CASSQGDRGNQPQHF. CDR3 nucleotides: TGCGCCAGCAGCCAAGGGGACAGGGGCAATCAGCCCCAGCATTTT.

The chain recombines TRBV9 with TRBJ1-2; D gene unclear. This CDR3 comprises 17 residues. Germline assignment: CDR1 SGDLS and CDR2 YYNGEE. V was pared by 3 bases and J by 0 bases, with 18 bases between. This chain's CDR3 is CASSDTQKTGANYGYTF. In DNA, the CDR3 is TGTGCCAGCAGCGACACGCAGAAAACCGGGGCTAACTATGGCTACACCTTC.

This clone was seen a single time. The chain has TRBV7-6 and TRBJ1-3, with TRBD1 matching over 9 bases. Germline V CDR1 and CDR2: SGHVS, FNYEAQ. J was trimmed by 0 bases and V by 1 base; bases with no gene match: 7. This CDR3 has 18 amino acids. This CDR3 is CASSLGRGTGTSGNTIYF. The CDR3 nucleotides are TGTGCCAGCAGCTTAGGCCGCGGGACAGGGACCTCTGGAAACACCATATATTTT.

The V gene is TRBV12-3 or TRBV12-4, the J gene TRBJ1-2; 8 bases are shared with TRBD1. The ends lost 5 bases at V and 4 bases at J; junction bases unmatched: 3. The CDR3 sequence is 13 residues long. The CDR3 region has the DNA TGTGCCAGCAGTCTTGGGACAGGCTATGGCTACACCTTC. Residues: CASSLGTGYGYTF.